Listed below are T cell receptor beta chains from one sample, sequenced in a study of blood T cell repertoires in COVID-19. The protocol was immunoSEQ multiplex PCR, while the TCRdb copy is restricted to in-frame clones and leaves out a portion. Of hundreds of thousands of clones listed, 65% to 90% were seen once; the top ten hold roughly 13%. Material: peripheral blood. Receptors originate from a human donor in a cohort sampled during active COVID-19. Both conserved end residues are part of each CDR3. The D gene is left open where the match is weak. Clone size is not always given. Where it is, it says once, few, many or a class for expanded clones.

v_call: TRBV10-3; clone_size: -; j_call: TRBJ2-1; d_call: TRBD2; cdr3_aa: CAIRPGTRSLDEQFF; cdr3_nt: TGTGCCATCAGGCCAGGGACTAGATCGTTAGATGAGCAGTTCTTC
v_call: TRBV7-6; clone_size: few; j_call: TRBJ1-5; d_call: -; cdr3_aa: CASSRFPIRDSNQPQHF; cdr3_nt: TGTGCCAGCAGCCGCTTCCCGATCCGGGATAGCAATCAGCCCCAGCATTTT
v_call: TRBV9; clone_size: -; j_call: TRBJ2-1; d_call: -; cdr3_aa: CASSAEGVNEQFF; cdr3_nt: TGTGCCAGCAGCGCGGAAGGGGTTAATGAGCAGTTCTTC
v_call: TRBV25-1; clone_size: few; j_call: TRBJ2-5; d_call: -; cdr3_aa: CASSKYPGYAQTQYF; cdr3_nt: TGTGCCAGCAGTAAATACCCCGGGTACGCGCAGACCCAGTACTTC
v_call: TRBV5-6; clone_size: -; j_call: TRBJ2-1; d_call: TRBD1; cdr3_aa: CASSLDAGGYNEQFF; cdr3_nt: TGTGCCAGCAGCTTGGATGCAGGGGGCTACAATGAGCAGTTCTTC
v_call: TRBV18; clone_size: few; j_call: TRBJ2-5; d_call: -; cdr3_aa: CASSSGLRETQYF; cdr3_nt: TGTGCCAGCTCATCGGGACTGCGAGAGACCCAGTACTTC
v_call: TRBV5-5; clone_size: -; j_call: TRBJ1-1; d_call: TRBD1; cdr3_aa: CASSLREAQGAKNTEAFF; cdr3_nt: TGTGCCAGCAGCCTCCGGGAGGCACAGGGGGCTAAGAACACTGAAGCTTTCTTT
v_call: TRBV19; clone_size: -; j_call: TRBJ2-1; d_call: -; cdr3_aa: CASSIAPQANNEQFF; cdr3_nt: TGTGCCAGTAGTATAGCCCCCCAGGCGAACAATGAGCAGTTCTTC
v_call: TRBV6-6; clone_size: -; j_call: TRBJ1-3; d_call: TRBD1; cdr3_aa: CASSRTGGAGNTIYF; cdr3_nt: TGTGCCAGCTCAAGAACAGGGGGCGCCGGAAACACCATATATTTT
v_call: TRBV7-9; clone_size: once; j_call: TRBJ1-4; d_call: -; cdr3_aa: CASSPGRGAGTNEKLFF; cdr3_nt: TGTGCCAGCAGCCCAGGGCGGGGGGCAGGAACTAATGAAAAACTGTTTTTT
v_call: TRBV5-4; clone_size: -; j_call: TRBJ1-1; d_call: -; cdr3_aa: CASSQQGPLNTEAFF; cdr3_nt: TGTGCCAGCAGCCAGCAGGGGCCCTTGAACACTGAAGCTTTCTTT
v_call: TRBV15; clone_size: -; j_call: TRBJ2-2; d_call: TRBD2; cdr3_aa: CATSRERGGLAGYTGELFF; cdr3_nt: TGTGCCACCAGCAGAGAGAGGGGGGGCCTAGCGGGATACACCGGGGAGCTGTTTTTT
v_call: TRBV5-6; clone_size: -; j_call: TRBJ1-2; d_call: -; cdr3_aa: CASSLYTLYYGYTF; cdr3_nt: TGTGCCAGCAGCTTATACACGCTCTACTATGGCTACACCTTC
v_call: TRBV14; clone_size: -; j_call: TRBJ1-6; d_call: -; cdr3_aa: CASSQDTPNSPLHF; cdr3_nt: TGTGCCAGCAGCCAAGATACTCCTAATTCACCCCTCCACTTT
v_call: TRBV5-5; clone_size: -; j_call: TRBJ1-5; d_call: -; cdr3_aa: CASSWDFPKANQPQHF; cdr3_nt: TGTGCCAGCAGCTGGGACTTTCCCAAGGCCAATCAGCCCCAGCATTTT
v_call: TRBV19; clone_size: -; j_call: TRBJ1-1; d_call: TRBD1; cdr3_aa: CASGRGVNTEAFF; cdr3_nt: TGTGCCAGTGGCAGGGGGGTTAACACTGAAGCTTTCTTT
v_call: TRBV5-1; clone_size: -; j_call: TRBJ2-3; d_call: TRBD2; cdr3_aa: CASSERAGSTDTQYF; cdr3_nt: TGCGCCAGCAGCGAGAGAGCGGGGAGCACAGATACGCAGTATTTT
v_call: TRBV2; clone_size: -; j_call: TRBJ2-7; d_call: -; cdr3_aa: CASNTRGSLSEQYF; cdr3_nt: TGTGCCAGCAACACGAGAGGCAGTTTAAGCGAGCAGTACTTC
v_call: TRBV7-2; clone_size: few; j_call: TRBJ1-4; d_call: TRBD1; cdr3_aa: CASSSTGAGEKLFF; cdr3_nt: TGTGCCAGCAGCTCAACAGGGGCGGGTGAAAAACTGTTTTTT
v_call: TRBV19; clone_size: -; j_call: TRBJ2-2; d_call: TRBD2; cdr3_aa: CASSREGPTGELFF; cdr3_nt: TGTGCCAGTAGTCGGGAGGGCCCCACCGGGGAGCTGTTTTTT
v_call: TRBV3-1/TRBV3-2; clone_size: -; j_call: TRBJ1-1; d_call: -; cdr3_aa: CASSHMNTEAFF; cdr3_nt: TGTGCCAGCAGCCACATGAACACTGAAGCTTTCTTT
v_call: TRBV3-1/TRBV3-2; clone_size: -; j_call: TRBJ1-1; d_call: TRBD1; cdr3_aa: CASSVTGENTEAFF; cdr3_nt: TGTGCCAGCAGCGTGACAGGGGAGAACACTGAAGCTTTCTTT
v_call: TRBV19; clone_size: -; j_call: TRBJ1-2; d_call: -; cdr3_aa: CASSIQGYYGYTF; cdr3_nt: TGTGCCAGTAGTATACAGGGCTACTATGGCTACACCTTC
v_call: TRBV5-1; clone_size: -; j_call: TRBJ2-3; d_call: -; cdr3_aa: CASSLVGKPSTDTQYF; cdr3_nt: TGCGCCAGCAGCTTGGTCGGGAAGCCTAGCACAGATACGCAGTATTTT
v_call: TRBV30; clone_size: -; j_call: TRBJ2-1; d_call: TRBD2; cdr3_aa: CALAAGYNEQFF; cdr3_nt: TGTGCCCTAGCGGCCGGCTACAATGAGCAGTTCTTC
v_call: TRBV28; clone_size: -; j_call: TRBJ2-5; d_call: TRBD2; cdr3_aa: CASSFETSGRGKTQYF; cdr3_nt: TGTGCCAGCAGTTTCGAGACTAGCGGGAGAGGGAAGACCCAGTACTTC
v_call: TRBV4-2; clone_size: few; j_call: TRBJ1-1; d_call: -; cdr3_aa: CASSQTARLTEAFF; cdr3_nt: TGTGCCAGCAGCCAGACCGCGAGGCTCACTGAAGCTTTCTTT
v_call: TRBV4-2; clone_size: -; j_call: TRBJ1-2; d_call: TRBD1; cdr3_aa: CASSRVLDRGRGYTF; cdr3_nt: TGTGCCAGCAGCCGCGTCCTGGACAGGGGGCGAGGCTACACCTTC
v_call: TRBV27; clone_size: -; j_call: TRBJ2-7; d_call: -; cdr3_aa: CASSLTREAYEQYF; cdr3_nt: TGTGCCAGCAGTCTGACTAGGGAAGCCTACGAGCAGTACTTC
v_call: TRBV18; clone_size: -; j_call: TRBJ2-3; d_call: -; cdr3_aa: CASSPRLTDTQYF; cdr3_nt: TGTGCCAGCTCACCACGACTAACAGATACGCAGTATTTT
v_call: TRBV18; clone_size: -; j_call: TRBJ2-5; d_call: -; cdr3_aa: CASSPGNQETQYF; cdr3_nt: TGTGCCAGCTCACCGGGCAACCAAGAGACCCAGTACTTC
v_call: TRBV5-1; clone_size: -; j_call: TRBJ1-6; d_call: -; cdr3_aa: CASREGSPDNSPLHF; cdr3_nt: TGCGCCAGCAGGGAGGGATCCCCCGATAATTCACCCCTCCACTTT
v_call: TRBV2; clone_size: once; j_call: TRBJ2-1; d_call: -; cdr3_aa: CASSVIDEQFF; cdr3_nt: TGTGCCAGCAGTGTAATCGATGAGCAGTTCTTC
v_call: TRBV18; clone_size: -; j_call: TRBJ2-7; d_call: -; cdr3_aa: CASSPGARSLYEQYF; cdr3_nt: TGTGCCAGCTCACCAGGGGCAAGGTCCCTTTACGAGCAGTACTTC
v_call: TRBV19; clone_size: -; j_call: TRBJ2-5; d_call: -; cdr3_aa: CASRETFTGETQYF; cdr3_nt: TGTGCCAGTAGGGAGACCTTCACGGGGGAGACCCAGTACTTC